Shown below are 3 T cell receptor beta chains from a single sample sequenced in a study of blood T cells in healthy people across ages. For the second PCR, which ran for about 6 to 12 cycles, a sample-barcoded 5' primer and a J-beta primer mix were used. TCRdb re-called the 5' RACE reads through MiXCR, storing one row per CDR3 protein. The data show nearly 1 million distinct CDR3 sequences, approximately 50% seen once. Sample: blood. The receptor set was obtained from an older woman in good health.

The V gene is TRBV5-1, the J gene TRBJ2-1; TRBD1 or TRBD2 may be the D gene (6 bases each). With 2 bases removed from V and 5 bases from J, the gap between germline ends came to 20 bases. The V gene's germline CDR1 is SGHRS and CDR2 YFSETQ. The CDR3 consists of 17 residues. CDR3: CASSFIGGGTVDNEQFF. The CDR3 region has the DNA TGCGCCAGCAGCTTTATAGGAGGGGGTACAGTAGACAATGAGCAGTTCTTC.

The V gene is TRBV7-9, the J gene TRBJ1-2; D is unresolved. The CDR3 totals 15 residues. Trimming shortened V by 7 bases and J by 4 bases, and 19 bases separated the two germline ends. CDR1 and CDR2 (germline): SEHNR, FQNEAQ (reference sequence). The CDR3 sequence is CASTTRLGVPYGYTF. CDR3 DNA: TGTGCCAGCACCACCCGGCTCGGGGTGCCCTATGGCTACACCTTC.

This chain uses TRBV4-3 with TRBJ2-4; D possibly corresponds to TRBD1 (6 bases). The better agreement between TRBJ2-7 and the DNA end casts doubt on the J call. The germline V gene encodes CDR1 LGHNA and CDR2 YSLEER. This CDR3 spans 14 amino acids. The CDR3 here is CASSQTGTRGEQYF. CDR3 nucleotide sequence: TGCGCCAGCAGCCAGACCGGGACAAGAGGCGAGCAGTACTTC.